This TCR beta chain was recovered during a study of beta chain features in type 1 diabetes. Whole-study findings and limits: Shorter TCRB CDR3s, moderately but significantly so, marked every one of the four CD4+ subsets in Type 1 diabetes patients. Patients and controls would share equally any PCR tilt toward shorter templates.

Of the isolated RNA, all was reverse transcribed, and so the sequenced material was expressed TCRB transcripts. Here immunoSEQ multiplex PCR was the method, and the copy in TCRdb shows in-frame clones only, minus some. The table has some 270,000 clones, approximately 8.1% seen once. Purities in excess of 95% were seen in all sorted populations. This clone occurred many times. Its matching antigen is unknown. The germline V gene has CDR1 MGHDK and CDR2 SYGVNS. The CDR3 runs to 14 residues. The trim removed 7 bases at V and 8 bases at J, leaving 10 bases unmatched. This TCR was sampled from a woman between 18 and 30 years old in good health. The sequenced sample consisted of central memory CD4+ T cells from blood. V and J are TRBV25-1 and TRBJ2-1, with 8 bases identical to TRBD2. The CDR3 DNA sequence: TGTGCCAGCAAGACCGGGACTAGGCCTTATGAGCAGTTCTTC. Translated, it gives CASKTGTRPYEQFF.